A single T cell receptor (beta chain) is shown here with its context. Its matching antigen is unknown. The PCR employed 60 Vbeta primers together with 13 Jbeta primers. Sequencing used immunoSEQ multiplex PCR; TCRdb keeps in-frame clones, though not all of them. The sample yields roughly 120,000 clones, more than 70% seen once. The data are from a study of cytomegalovirus exposure and HLA in healthy donors. For the study at large: From about 179 million T cells, an earlier analysis saw 120 million or so unique TCR beta sequences. Study-wide results and caveats: Investigators reported some 150 TCR beta chains as tied to cytomegalovirus. Productive status was seen about 87% or about 30% of the time for most TCR beta V segments in an earlier analysis.

The CDR3 has 15 residues. Germline CDR1 and CDR2: LNHNV and YYDKDF (reference sequence). The J segment lost 3 bases and the V segment lost 0 bases, leaving 4 bases of the junction unmatched. The sequenced sample consisted of PBMCs. This TCR derives from an older woman in good health and CMV-seropositive. The V gene is TRBV15, the J gene TRBJ2-7, with 8 bases aligning to TRBD1. CDR3 in amino acids: CATSRDEGQGYEQYF. The CDR3 DNA reads as TGTGCCACCAGCAGAGATGAAGGACAGGGCTACGAGCAGTACTTC.